The text below deals with one T cell receptor beta chain. The method was immunoSEQ multiplex PCR; TCRdb's version includes in-frame clones alone and lacks a portion of them. The table lists more than 85,000 clones, roughly 88% of them singletons, with 1.5% to 2% in the top ten. With 4 bases removed from V and 1 base from J, the gap between germline ends came to 20 bases. The germline V gene has CDR1 MRHNA and CDR2 SNTAGT. This CDR3 has 18 amino acids. The data derive from a study of OX40 agonist ivuxolimab in advanced cancers. The genes are TRBV6-4 and TRBJ2-4, with D possibly being TRBD2 (5 bases). This specimen consisted of CD4+ or CD8+ T cells sorted from blood, obtained in a trial of the OX40 agonist ivuxolimab. The sequence came from an adult with an advanced solid tumor such as melanoma, head and neck, liver or kidney cancer. CDR3 sequence reads: CASSVTGPPREAKNIQYF. DNA of the CDR3: TGTGCCAGCAGTGTAACCGGACCGCCTAGGGAGGCCAAAAACATTCAGTACTTC.